The 19 T cell receptor beta chains given below trace back to one sample, sequenced in a study of cytomegalovirus exposure and HLA in healthy donors. PCR used 60 Vbeta primers and 13 Jbeta primers. Sequencing used immunoSEQ multiplex PCR; TCRdb keeps in-frame clones, though not all of them. This sample has around 210,000 clones, with about 85% found just once. Material: PBMCs. The receptors come from a girl aged 2-9 years in good health and CMV-seronegative.

The V call is TRBV21-1, the J call TRBJ2-5; the D call in the table, TRBD2, was not verified against the DNA. TRBV21-1 is described as a pseudogene. This CDR3 region has 17 residues. This chain's CDR3 is CASSKARPGSNQETQYF. CDR3 bases: TGTGCCAGCAGCAAAGCGAGGCCCGGCAGCAACCAAGAGACCCAGTACTTC.

The chain recombines TRBV19 with TRBJ2-3, with 7 bases aligning to TRBD1. The J segment lost 4 bases and the V segment lost 4 bases, leaving 8 bases of the junction unmatched. The CDR3 totals 15 residues. Germline V gene sequence: CDR1 LNHDA, CDR2 SQIVND (reference sequence). The CDR3 DNA reads as TGTGCCAGTAGTACACCGACAGGGAGCGCAGATACGCAGTATTTT. Amino acids: CASSTPTGSADTQYF.

This clone was seen only once. The rearrangement links TRBV7-9 to TRBJ2-7, with 8 bases that match TRBD2. Germline V gene data show CDR1 as SEHNR and CDR2 as FQNEAQ (reference sequence). The CDR3 runs to 16 residues. After removal of 1 base from V and 4 bases from J, the junction contained 9 bases not matched to a gene. The CDR3 spells CASSLGRGAFRYEQYF. CDR3 nucleotide sequence: TGTGCCAGCAGCTTAGGGCGGGGGGCCTTTAGGTACGAGCAGTACTTC.

This chain links TRBV15 with TRBJ1-6; weak D call: TRBD1 (5 bases). The CDR3 runs to 17 residues. Germline values: CDR1 LNHNV, CDR2 YYDKDF (reference sequence). V lost 0 bases to trimming and J lost 9 bases, with 18 bases between them. CDR3 protein: CATSREIIGAGGSPLHF. The CDR3 coding sequence is TGTGCCACCAGCAGAGAAATAATAGGGGCCGGGGGTTCACCCCTCCACTTT.

The chain joins TRBV7-9 to TRBJ1-2; D is possibly TRBD1 (6 bases). The V and J ends lost 5 bases and 5 bases respectively, with 18 bases between them. Germline values: CDR1 SEHNR, CDR2 FQNEAQ (reference sequence). The CDR3 has 15 amino acids. The CDR3 nucleotides are TGTGCCAGCAGCGCCGTTAGGGGGTTTTTATATGGCTACACCTTC. Translated, it gives CASSAVRGFLYGYTF.

This clone was detected only once. Without the conserved terminal phenylalanine or tryptophan, this CDR3 likely stems from a read error. The CDR3 region is CAWGNTGSSYNSPLHL. The CDR3 nucleotides are TGTGCCTGGGGAAATACAGGGAGCTCCTATAATTCACCCCTCCACCTT. This chain joins TRBV30 and TRBJ1-6, with a tentative D call TRBD1 (6 bases). Germline CDR1 GTSNPN, CDR2 SVGIG (reference sequence). The CDR3 spans 16 residues. With 5 bases removed from V and 0 bases from J, the gap between germline ends came to 14 bases.

This rearrangement joins TRBV18 to TRBJ1-1; the D is unclear. Germline CDR1 reads KGHSH; CDR2 reads LQKENI. This CDR3 is built from 11 residues. Trimming removed 4 bases at V and 6 bases at J, with 6 bases between. CDR3 residues: CASSLEAEAFF. For the CDR3, the DNA is TGTGCCAGCTCACTAGAGGCTGAAGCTTTCTTT.

This chain connects TRBV14 to TRBJ1-2; D perhaps matches TRBD1 (6 bases). The CDR3 is made up of 15 amino acids. Trimming took 0 bases from V and 4 from J, leaving 12 bases between them. In germline, CDR1 is SGHDN, CDR2 FVKESK. The CDR3 DNA follows: TGTGCCAGCAGCCAAGACGCGGGGGCAGGCTATGGCTACACCTTC. It encodes CASSQDAGAGYGYTF. Variable domain in full (rest from reference TRBV14 and TRBJ1-2): EAGVTQFPSHSVIEKGQTVTLRCDPISGHDNLYWYRRVMGKEIKFLLHFVKESKQDESGMPNNRFLAERTGGTYSTLKVQPAELEDSGVYFCASSQDAGAGYGYTFGSGTRLTVV.

The gene calls are TRBV6-1 and TRBJ2-7; D is possibly TRBD1 (5 bases). Trimming removed 3 bases at V and 3 bases at J, with 15 bases between. The CDR3 is 15 amino acids. Per the germline V gene, CDR1 is MNHNS and CDR2 is SASEGT. The CDR3 region is CASSEDTPEYYEQYF. CDR3 coding DNA: TGTGCCAGCAGTGAGGACACTCCGGAATACTACGAGCAGTACTTC.

The genes are TRBV19 and TRBJ2-3, with 13 bases identical to TRBD2. V lost 8 bases to trimming and J lost 2 bases; unmatched junction nucleotides: 1. Germline V lookup: CDR1 LNHDA, CDR2 SQIVND (reference sequence). This CDR3 contains 14 residues. The CDR3 DNA reads as TGTGCCAGTGGACTAGCGGGGGACACAGATACGCAGTATTTT. The encoded protein is CASGLAGDTDTQYF.

This rearrangement joins TRBV5-1 to TRBJ2-1; 13 nucleotides match TRBD2. Germline loops: CDR1 SGHRS, CDR2 YFSETQ. This CDR3 has 18 residues. V lost 4 bases, J lost 2 bases, and 9 bases stayed unmatched. CDR3 in amino acids: CASSPLRLAGGPYNEQFF. CDR3 DNA sequence: TGCGCCAGCAGCCCCCTAAGACTAGCGGGAGGACCCTACAATGAGCAGTTCTTC.

V usage is TRBV7-8 and J usage is TRBJ2-3; TRBD2 agrees at 15 bases. The germline V gene encodes CDR1 SGHVS and CDR2 FQNEAQ. The CDR3 consists of 20 residues. After removal of 5 bases from V and 3 bases from J, the junction contained 15 bases not matched to a gene. This CDR3 is CASSPLGLAGGSYGTDTQYF. The CDR3 DNA sequence: TGTGCCAGCAGCCCCCTGGGACTAGCGGGGGGCAGTTATGGGACAGATACGCAGTATTTT.

The chain employs TRBV10-1 and TRBJ2-5; D is perhaps TRBD2 (6 bases). The DNA end is a closer match to TRBJ2-7, so the J assignment may be wrong. CDR3 length: 13 residues. CDR1 WNHNN and CDR2 SYGVQD come from the germline V gene (reference sequence). DNA of the CDR3: TGCGCCAGCAGTGAGGTCCTGGGAGGCGAGCAGTACTTC. Amino acid sequence: CASSEVLGGEQYF.

The chain couples TRBV7-9 to TRBJ2-1; TRBD2 agrees at 8 bases. Trimming removed 3 bases from V and 0 bases from J; junction bases left unmatched: 1. Germline values: CDR1 SEHNR, CDR2 FQNEAQ (reference sequence). The CDR3 extends over 15 amino acids. CDR3 sequence reads: CASSFSGISYNEQFF. CDR3 in DNA: TGTGCCAGCAGCTTTAGCGGGATCTCCTACAATGAGCAGTTCTTC.

The V gene is TRBV27, the J gene TRBJ2-2, with 9 bases aligning to TRBD1. CDR1 and CDR2 from the germline V gene are MNHEY and SMNVEV (reference sequence). The trim removed 6 bases at V and 4 bases at J, leaving 0 bases unmatched. The CDR3 totals 13 residues. In nucleotides, the CDR3 is TGTGCCAGCAGGGGACAGGGCACCGGGGAGCTGTTTTTT. The encoded protein is CASRGQGTGELFF.

The CDR3, as DNA: TGCGCCAGCAGCTTGAGGCGGACAGACTACGAGCAGTACTTC. Translated, it gives CASSLRRTDYEQYF. The chain is built from TRBV5-1 and TRBJ2-7, with D tentatively TRBD1 (6 bases). Looked up from germline, CDR1 is SGHRS and CDR2 is YFSETQ. Trimming shortened V by 1 base and J by 3 bases, and 11 bases separated the two germline ends. The CDR3 consists of 14 residues.

V is TRBV27 and J is TRBJ1-2; perhaps TRBD1 as D (6 bases). This CDR3 has 15 amino acids. V was clipped by 1 base and J by 0 bases, with 9 bases between them. Germline values: CDR1 MNHEY, CDR2 SMNVEV (reference sequence). For the CDR3, the DNA is TGTGCCAGCAGTTTATTAGGGGGTGCTAACTATGGCTACACCTTC. Amino acid sequence: CASSLLGGANYGYTF.

The rearrangement links TRBV2 to TRBJ2-5; the D gene is possibly TRBD2 (5 bases). The CDR3 totals 15 residues. The germline V gene encodes CDR1 SNHLY and CDR2 FYNNEI. Trimming left V 4 bases short and J 0 bases short, with 12 bases between. As DNA, the CDR3 is TGTGCCAGCAGTGCGGAGGTGGGGTACCAAGAGACCCAGTACTTC. Its translation is CASSAEVGYQETQYF.

The V and J genes are TRBV15 and TRBJ2-1; 10 nucleotides agree with TRBD2. The CDR3 covers 18 residues. After removal of 5 bases from V and 2 bases from J, the junction contained 12 bases not matched to a gene. The germline CDR1 and CDR2 sequences are LNHNV and YYDKDF (reference sequence). For the CDR3, the DNA is TGTGCCACCAGCCCCAGGGGGGGGACTAGCGTAGCCTACAATGAGCAGTTCTTC. Translating gives CATSPRGGTSVAYNEQFF.